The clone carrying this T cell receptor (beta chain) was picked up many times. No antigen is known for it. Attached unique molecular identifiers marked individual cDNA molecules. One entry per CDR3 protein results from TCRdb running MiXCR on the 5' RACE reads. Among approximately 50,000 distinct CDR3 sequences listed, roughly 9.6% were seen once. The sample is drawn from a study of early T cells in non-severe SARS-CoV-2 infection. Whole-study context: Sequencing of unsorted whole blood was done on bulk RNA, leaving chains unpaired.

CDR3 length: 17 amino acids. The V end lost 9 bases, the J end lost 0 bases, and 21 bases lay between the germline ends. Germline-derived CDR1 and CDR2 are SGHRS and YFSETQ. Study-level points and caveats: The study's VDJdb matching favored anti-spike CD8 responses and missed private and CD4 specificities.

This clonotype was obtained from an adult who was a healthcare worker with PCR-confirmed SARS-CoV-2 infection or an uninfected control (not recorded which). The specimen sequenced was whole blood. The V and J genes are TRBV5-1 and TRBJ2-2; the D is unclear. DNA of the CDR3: TGCGCCACCTCGGCCCAAAAAGTAGGGACGAACACCGGGGAGCTGTTTTTT. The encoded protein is CATSAQKVGTNTGELFF.